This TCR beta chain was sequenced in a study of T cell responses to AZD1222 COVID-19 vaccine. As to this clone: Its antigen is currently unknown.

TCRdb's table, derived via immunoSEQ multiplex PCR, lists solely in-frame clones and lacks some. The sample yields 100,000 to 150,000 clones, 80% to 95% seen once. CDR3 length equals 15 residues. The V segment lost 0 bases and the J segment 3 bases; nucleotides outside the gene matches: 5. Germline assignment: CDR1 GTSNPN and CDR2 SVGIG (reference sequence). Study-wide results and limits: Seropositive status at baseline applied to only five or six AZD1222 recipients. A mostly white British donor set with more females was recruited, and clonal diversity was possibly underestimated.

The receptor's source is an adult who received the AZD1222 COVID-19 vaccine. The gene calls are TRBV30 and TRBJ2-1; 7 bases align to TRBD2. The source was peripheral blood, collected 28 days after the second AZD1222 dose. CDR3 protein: CAWSVRGSYYNEQFF. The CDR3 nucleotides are TGTGCCTGGAGTGTACGCGGGAGCTACTACAATGAGCAGTTCTTC.